Shown below are 23 T cell receptor beta chains from a single sample sequenced in a study of regulatory T cells in long-lasting Graves disease (dated by TCRdb to the early 2020s). Library preparation was by multiplex PCR. TCRdb names Illumina HiSeq 4000 as the instrument used. CDR3 regions were amplified by Arm-PCR with iRepertoire HTBI primers to construct TCR beta libraries. The public sequencing data were trimmed at Q25 with fastp and processed into clonotypes with MiXCR by TCRdb, which kept only in-frame beta chains. Rows are combined by CDR3 protein, so each entry shows the most common genes and DNA. The sample table lists 310,000 or so distinct CDR3 sequences, 15% to 20% of them with a count of one. Less than 35% of the sample rests with the top ten. Reading the label with the study, this specimen's time point is: persistent/refractory GD, antithyroid drugs over 5 years with positive TRAb. RNA was extracted from PBMCs in TRIzol for both TCR sequencing and RNA sequencing.

Sequenced material: peripheral blood mononuclear cells (PBMCs), taken when the disease was refractory, from a patient treated with antithyroid drugs. The receptor set was obtained from a female donor with Graves disease.

This clonotype came up many times. The V gene is TRBV7-2, the J gene TRBJ2-5, with 12 bases that match TRBD2. Germline V gene lookup returns CDR1 SGHTA and CDR2 FQGNSA. J was trimmed by 2 bases and V by 1 base; bases with no gene match: 8. This CDR3 comprises 18 residues. The CDR3 region is CASSLEPRLAGGQETQYF. In DNA form, the CDR3 reads TGTGCCAGCAGCTTAGAACCTCGCCTAGCGGGGGGGCAAGAGACCCAGTACTTC.

This clonotype was recorded a few times. The gene calls are TRBV6-1 and TRBJ1-5; weak D call: TRBD1 (5 bases). This CDR3 is built from 16 residues. Germline values: CDR1 MNHNS, CDR2 SASEGT. V dropped 5 bases and J dropped 4 bases, with 18 bases sitting between them. CDR3 loop: CASSKGTRGRNQPQHF. The DNA of the CDR3 is TGTGCCAGCAGTAAGGGGACCCGGGGAAGGAATCAGCCCCAGCATTTT.

Ten or more counts support this clonotype. The chain couples TRBV6-1 to TRBJ2-6, with unresolved D. The V and J ends lost 6 bases and 0 bases respectively, with 9 bases between them. This CDR3 comprises 15 residues. The germline V gene encodes CDR1 MNHNS and CDR2 SASEGT. The CDR3 sequence is CASSSTVSGANVLTF. In nucleotides, the CDR3 is TGTGCCAGCAGCTCCACAGTCTCTGGGGCCAACGTCCTGACTTTC.

The CDR3 coding sequence is TGTGCCAGCAGCTCTACTGCAGGGGTTACGGGGGCCAACGTCCTGACTTTC. Its translation: CASSSTAGVTGANVLTF. The chain is built from TRBV11-1 and TRBJ2-6; TRBD1 might be the D (6 bases). Trimming cost V 4 bases and J 4 bases, with 17 bases left between them. Germline-derived CDR1 and CDR2 are SGHAT and FQDESV (reference sequence). The CDR3 has 17 residues.

The genes are TRBV6-1 and TRBJ1-5, with D tentatively TRBD1 (6 bases). This CDR3 comprises 15 residues. Germline loops: CDR1 MNHNS, CDR2 SASEGT. The germline V and J ends were trimmed by 11 bases and 0 bases, with 17 bases remaining between them. CDR3 residues: CASALIQGSNQPQHF. CDR3 nucleotide sequence: TGTGCCTCAGCCTTGATACAGGGTAGCAATCAGCCCCAGCATTTT.

The chain employs TRBV18 and TRBJ1-1, with D possibly being TRBD1 (5 bases). The V gene's germline CDR1 is KGHSH and CDR2 LQKENI. CDR3 length: 16 residues. V was shortened by 2 bases and J by 0 bases, with 13 bases between the two germline ends. The CDR3, as DNA: TGTGCCAGCTCACCATCGGAACAGGCCATGAACACTGAAGCTTTCTTT. Protein: CASSPSEQAMNTEAFF. Full variable domain (remainder filled in from reference TRBV18 and TRBJ1-1): NAGVMQNPRHLVRRRGQEARLRCSPMKGHSHVYWYRQLPEEGLKFMVYLQKENIIDESGMPKERFSAEFPKEGPSILRIQQVVRGDSAAYFCASSPSEQAMNTEAFFGQGTRLTVV.

Worth noting for this clonotype: Possible read error: a much larger clone is one base away. The V gene is TRBV3-1, the J gene TRBJ2-7; D is undetermined. The germline V gene has CDR1 LGHDT and CDR2 YNNKEL (reference sequence). The CDR3 covers 12 residues. Here the CDR3 DNA reads TGTGCCGGCAGCCAAAGTTGGTACGAGCAGTACTTC. Translation gives CAGSQSWYEQYF.

There are a few counts of this clonotype. The genes are TRBV19 and TRBJ2-7; 7 bases align to TRBD1. Looked up from germline, CDR1 is LNHDA and CDR2 is SQIVND (reference sequence). This CDR3 contains 14 residues. The J segment lost 3 bases and the V segment lost 1 base, leaving 3 bases of the junction unmatched. The CDR3: CASSIGGQDYEQYF. CDR3 sequence (DNA): TGTGCCAGTAGTATAGGAGGACAGGACTACGAGCAGTACTTC.

This clonotype was seen more than once but under ten times. V is TRBV10-3 and J is TRBJ1-2, with 11 bases fitting TRBD1. Per the germline V gene, CDR1 is ENHRY and CDR2 is SYGVKD. V gave up 2 bases and J gave up 4 bases; unmatched junction bases: 3. The CDR3 contains 15 residues. The CDR3 loop is CAISEKGTGGYGYTF. The CDR3 DNA follows: TGTGCCATCAGTGAGAAGGGGACAGGGGGCTATGGCTACACCTTC.

Many counts were recorded for this clonotype. The chain joins TRBV5-5 to TRBJ1-5; D remains ambiguous. This CDR3 is 13 amino acids long. V was shortened by 1 base and J by 7 bases, with 9 bases between the two germline ends. Germline V lookup: CDR1 SGHKS, CDR2 YYEKEE (reference sequence). CDR3: CASSLSDDQPQHF. The CDR3 DNA reads as TGTGCCAGCAGCTTGAGCGACGACCAGCCCCAGCATTTT.

This clonotype was counted many times. The V call is TRBV20-1, the J call TRBJ2-7, with D unresolved. Trimming cost V 0 bases and J 5 bases, with 14 bases left between them. Per germline, CDR1 DFQATT and CDR2 SNEGSKA (reference sequence). The CDR3 sequence is 14 residues long. The CDR3 sequence: CSARDNTALDEQYF. The CDR3 DNA reads as TGCAGTGCTAGAGATAACACGGCGCTGGACGAGCAGTACTTC.

This clonotype has only a few counts. The rearrangement uses TRBV9 and TRBJ1-1; TRBD1 is a possible D gene (5 bases). The germline V gene has CDR1 SGDLS and CDR2 YYNGEE. V dropped 0 bases and J dropped 4 bases, with 13 bases sitting between them. The CDR3 is 15 residues long. This chain's CDR3 is CASSVEGAAITEAFF. The CDR3, as DNA: TGTGCCAGCAGCGTAGAAGGGGCAGCTATCACTGAAGCTTTCTTT.

This clonotype was observed at least ten times. This chain joins TRBV6-2 or TRBV6-3 and TRBJ1-5, with 9 bases identical to TRBD1. The CDR3 totals 14 residues. Germline V lookup: CDR1 MNHEY, CDR2 SVGEGT. J was trimmed by 4 bases and V by 4 bases; bases with no gene match: 2. The CDR3 region is CASSFGQGNQPQHF. In nucleotides, the CDR3 is TGTGCCAGCAGTTTTGGACAGGGGAATCAGCCCCAGCATTTT.

As regards this clonotype: A much bigger clone sits one base away, suggesting this may be a read error. The chain recombines TRBV12-3 or TRBV12-4 with TRBJ1-4; 8 bases map to TRBD1. The CDR3 has 15 amino acids. This CDR3 is CASTPSDRVREKLLF. As DNA, the CDR3 is TGTGCCAGCACCCCTTCGGACAGGGTCCGTGAAAAACTGCTTTTT.

This clonotype was detected only a few times. This sequence joins TRBV7-9 and TRBJ2-7, with a tentative D call TRBD2 (5 bases). Germline-derived CDR1 and CDR2 are SEHNR and FQNEAQ (reference sequence). Between the trimmed V and J ends, which lost 5 bases and 3 bases, there was a span of 17 bases. The CDR3 is 15 amino acids. CDR3 in DNA: TGTGCCAGCAGCCCAGAAGGCCCGGGGAACTACGAGCAGTACTTC. It translates to CASSPEGPGNYEQYF.

As for this clonotype: One junction end disagrees with the germline gene, perhaps due to a read error. This sequence joins TRBV3-1 and TRBJ1-1; D unclear. This CDR3 has 13 residues. Germline lookup yields CDR1 LGHDT and CDR2 YNNKEL (reference sequence). In nucleotides, the CDR3 is TGTGCCAACAGCCAAGTTAGGTCCGCTGAAGCTTTCTTT. It encodes CANSQVRSAEAFF.

This chain uses TRBV7-9 with TRBJ1-1; no definite D call. CDR1 and CDR2 (germline): SEHNR, FQNEAQ (reference sequence). The CDR3 spans 13 residues. V was shortened by 5 bases and J by 0 bases, with 7 bases between the two germline ends. The CDR3 here is CASSGRMNTEAFF. In DNA form, the CDR3 reads TGTGCCAGCAGCGGTCGAATGAACACTGAAGCTTTCTTT.

This clonotype was found a few times. Germline is not matched at one junction end, which may reflect a read error. The J gene is TRBJ2-7, the V gene TRBV19, with TRBD1 identical over 7 bases. Germline values: CDR1 LNHDA, CDR2 SQIVND (reference sequence). The CDR3 runs to 14 residues. This CDR3 reads CASSRQGHSYEQYF. In DNA form, the CDR3 reads TGTGCCAGCAGTAGACAGGGACACTCCTACGAGCAGTACTTC.

The table lists this clonotype with a count of one. The chain employs TRBV3-1 and TRBJ2-2; 14 positions match TRBD2. V lost 3 bases to trimming and J lost 6 bases; unmatched junction nucleotides: 6. This CDR3 is built from 17 residues. Germline CDR1 is LGHDT and CDR2 is YNNKEL (reference sequence). The CDR3: CASSHGLAGGRAGELFF. DNA for the CDR3: TGTGCCAGCAGCCACGGACTAGCGGGGGGCCGGGCCGGGGAGCTGTTTTTT.

V usage is TRBV2 and J usage is TRBJ1-1; 7 bases fit TRBD1. CDR3 length equals 14 residues. The V gene end was trimmed by 5 bases and the J gene end by 3 bases; junction bases not matched to a gene: 6. CDR1 and CDR2 from the germline V gene are SNHLY and FYNNEI. The CDR3 DNA reads as TGTGCCAGCAGTCCAGGGACAGCTTACACTGAAGCTTTCTTT. This codes for CASSPGTAYTEAFF.

The chain carries TRBV9 and TRBJ2-2; 7 positions agree with TRBD1. V lost 4 bases, J lost 5 bases, and 5 bases stayed unmatched. This CDR3 has 14 residues. CDR1 and CDR2 (germline): SGDLS, YYNGEE. DNA of the CDR3: TGTGCCAGCAGCATCAACAGGGGAACCGGGGAGCTGTTTTTT. Amino acids: CASSINRGTGELFF.

This clonotype was picked up a small number of times. V and J are TRBV7-9 and TRBJ2-5, with no clear D. V lost 4 bases and J lost 9, with 6 bases in between. CDR3 length: 10 residues. The V gene's germline CDR1 is SEHNR and CDR2 FQNEAQ (reference sequence). The CDR3 region is CASSSQPQYF. In nucleotides, the CDR3 is TGTGCCAGCAGCTCCCAGCCCCAGTACTTC. The full variable domain, with the rest looked up from reference TRBV7-9 and TRBJ2-5, is DTGVSQNPRHKITKRGQNVTFRCDPISEHNRLYWYRQTLGQGPEFLTYFQNEAQLEKSRLLSDRFSAERPKGSFSTLEIQRTEQGDSAMYLCASSSQPQYFGPGTRLLVL.

The CDR3 DNA sequence: TGCAGCGTCATTGCTGAGGGATGGAGCACAGATACGCAGTATTTT. Amino acids: CSVIAEGWSTDTQYF. The chain recombines TRBV29-1 with TRBJ2-3; D is possibly TRBD2 (5 bases). Germline V CDR1 and CDR2: SQVTM, ANQGSEA. The CDR3 runs to 15 residues. The V end was cut by 6 bases, the J end by 0 bases, with 16 bases between.